This T cell receptor (beta chain) was found in a study of cytomegalovirus exposure and HLA in healthy donors. The study ran its PCR with 60 Vbeta and 13 Jbeta primers. Here immunoSEQ multiplex PCR was the method, and the copy in TCRdb shows in-frame clones only, minus some. The data show more than 150,000 clones, more than 60% seen once. Germline lookup yields CDR1 MNHEY and CDR2 SVGAGI. Trimming stripped 6 bases from V and 4 bases from J, with 10 bases between. This CDR3 has 13 residues. This TCR came from a man aged 18 to 29 in good health and CMV-seronegative. The sample taken for sequencing was PBMCs. The chain recombines TRBV6-5 with TRBJ1-5, with D possibly TRBD1 on 6 matching bases. Written as DNA, the CDR3 is TGTGCCAGCAGGTGGGGGCGGAATCAGCCCCAGCATTTT. Amino acids: CASRWGRNQPQHF.